This T cell receptor (beta chain) was profiled in a study of STAT5B mutations in CD4+ large granular lymphocyte leukemia. Comments on this clone: Its antigen is not known.

Padova, Helsinki and Shinshu hematology units supplied the CD4+ T-LGLL patients. Bead-separated CD4+, CD4+CD8+, CD57+ or CD56+ fractions, or PBMC, were used. Only in-frame clones appear in the TCRdb table, and some are missing; sequencing was by immunoSEQ multiplex PCR. The sample contains 3,900 or so clones, 77% of which appear only once. After removal of 7 bases from V and 4 bases from J, the junction contained 7 bases not matched to a gene. This CDR3 spans 15 amino acids. Germline lookup yields CDR1 LNHDA and CDR2 SQIVND (reference sequence). The study's findings and limits: Data were not HLA-matched across samples.

The gene calls are TRBV19 and TRBJ2-3; 11 positions match TRBD2. The TCR comes from a man aged 55 to 70 with CD4+ T-cell large granular lymphocyte leukemia. The sample comprised PBMCs. DNA for the CDR3: TGTGCCAGTACTGATAGCGGGGGGGCCTCAGATACGCAGTATTTT. It specifies CASTDSGGASDTQYF.